This T cell receptor (beta chain) was found in a study of cytomegalovirus exposure and HLA in healthy donors. Study details: A previous analysis identified fewer than 130 million unique TCR beta sequences derived from approximately 190 million T cells.

V lost 2 bases and J lost 6; bases outside the gene matches: 7. Looked up from germline, CDR1 is MNHEY and CDR2 is SVGAGI. This CDR3 is 15 amino acids long. The study ran its PCR with 60 Vbeta and 13 Jbeta primers. Authors' methods: Roughly 11 million of the 80 million or so unique TCR beta chains counted in a later analysis were shared. Profiled with immunoSEQ multiplex PCR; TCRdb holds only in-frame clones, not every one. That table supplies the V and J calls and clone size; D and trimming were determined from the DNA. This table holds over 150,000 clones, around 80% found once. On this clone itself: Its antigen is unidentified.

General study results and limits: In a later analysis, 16,951 TCR beta sequences were associated with HLA alleles at 0.05 false discovery rate. Common viral pathogens were later found to be apparently linked to several of the most significant clusters.

The sample consisted of PBMCs. The sequence was obtained from a young man in good health and CMV-seronegative. The chain combines TRBV6-5 with TRBJ2-1, with TRBD1 matching over 7 bases. For the CDR3, the DNA is TGTGCCAGCAGTTACCGAGACAGGGTAGGCAATGAGCAGTTCTTC. This sequence encodes CASSYRDRVGNEQFF.